The rows below give T cell receptor beta chains drawn from one sample of a study of T-cell memory formation after mild COVID-19. TCRdb reprocessed the 5' RACE reads via MiXCR and lists one record per CDR3 protein. The sample has tens of thousands of distinct CDR3 sequences, around a quarter seen once. Source material: PBMCs or a T cell subset sorted from them (not recorded which). The origin of the receptors is a young man who had mild COVID-19 (a few samples of this study predate the infection). Cell type and time point are not known. CDR3s include the opening cysteine and the closing phenylalanine or tryptophan. D genes are given only for firm matches. Not all rows give a size; the values are once, few, many and, for expanded clones, a class.

.	TRBV10-2	few	TRBJ1-1	CASSSRGGTEAFF
TRBD2	TRBV7-2	.	TRBJ2-1	CASSLGGLAGGSYNEQFF
.	TRBV4-1	.	TRBJ1-5	CASSPGGNQPQHF
TRBD2	TRBV5-4	.	TRBJ2-7	CASSFGGADSEQYF
.	TRBV6-2/TRBV6-3	few	TRBJ2-7	CASSSGEQYF
.	TRBV11-2	few	TRBJ2-2	CASSLVGLLTGELFF
.	TRBV5-1	.	TRBJ1-1	CASSLESAQGTAFF
.	TRBV29-1	.	TRBJ2-1	CSGYGGGDNEQFF
.	TRBV11-2	few	TRBJ2-5	CASSNVETQYF
TRBD2	TRBV11-2	.	TRBJ2-1	CASSPRRGQRGDDEQFF
.	TRBV6-6	few	TRBJ2-7	CASSYSSQGPYEQYF
.	TRBV7-2	.	TRBJ2-1	CASSLEPPGSSYNEQFF
.	TRBV4-3	.	TRBJ2-2	CARARGGSGELFF
.	TRBV11-2	once	TRBJ1-1	CASSLVSEAFF
.	TRBV5-5	.	TRBJ1-2	CASSSDGRFPILHGYTF
TRBD1	TRBV6-4	many	TRBJ2-1	CASSDTTGAYNEQFF
TRBD1	TRBV7-2	few	TRBJ2-7	CASSSGTGAFYEQYF
TRBD1	TRBV5-1	.	TRBJ2-7	CASSPGTGGLNEQYF
.	TRBV4-1	few	TRBJ2-5	CASSHWGEETQYF
.	TRBV12-3/TRBV12-4	.	TRBJ1-5	CANPIISASSAQPQHF
.	TRBV7-9	few	TRBJ1-4	CASSRSTGEKLFF
TRBD1	TRBV4-1	once	TRBJ2-7	CASSQGTASYEQYF
TRBD1	TRBV24-1	.	TRBJ2-1	CATSDEGQGVGNEQFF
.	TRBV5-1	few	TRBJ2-2	CASSLTGPTNTGELFF
.	TRBV7-8	.	TRBJ2-5	CASSLAAHFKETQYF
.	TRBV4-1	.	TRBJ2-5	CASSQDWRETQYF
.	TRBV6-4	many	TRBJ1-1	CASSEGGEDTEAFF
.	TRBV11-2	.	TRBJ2-1	CASSFRMAGEQFF
TRBD1	TRBV4-1	.	TRBJ2-1	CASSQDTGTGNEQFF
.	TRBV29-1	.	TRBJ2-4	CSVEGAGRGDIQYF
TRBD1	TRBV5-1	.	TRBJ2-7	CASSLAEWDRPYEQYF
TRBD2	TRBV6-1	.	TRBJ2-1	CASSARGRAVSYNEQFF
TRBD1	TRBV14	.	TRBJ1-1	CASSGQGIAEAFF
TRBD1	TRBV10-3	once	TRBJ2-7	CAISGPRTGSSYEQYF
TRBD1	TRBV7-2	few	TRBJ2-5	CASSLWTGEQETQYF
.	TRBV15	.	TRBJ2-1	CATSPISNEQFF
.	TRBV18	.	TRBJ1-6	CASSPDSSPLHF
.	TRBV18	.	TRBJ2-7	CASSPAGAAGEQYF
TRBD1	TRBV4-1	.	TRBJ1-2	CASSPEGQAFYGYTF
TRBD2	TRBV7-6	once	TRBJ2-3	CASSSLAGPAGDTQYF
.	TRBV6-5	many	TRBJ1-1	CASSFRSNTEAFF
.	TRBV6-6	.	TRBJ2-5	CASSPSQGLETQYF